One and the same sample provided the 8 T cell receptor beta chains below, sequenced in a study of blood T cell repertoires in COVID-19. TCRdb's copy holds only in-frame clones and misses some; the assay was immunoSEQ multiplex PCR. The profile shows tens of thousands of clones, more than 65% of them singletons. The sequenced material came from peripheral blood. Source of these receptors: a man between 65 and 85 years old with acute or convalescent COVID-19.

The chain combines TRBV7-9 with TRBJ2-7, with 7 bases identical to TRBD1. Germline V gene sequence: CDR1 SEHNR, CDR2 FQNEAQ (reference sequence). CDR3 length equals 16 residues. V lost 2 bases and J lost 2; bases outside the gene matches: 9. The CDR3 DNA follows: TGTGCCAGCAGCTTAATCGTATGGCAGGGGGCCTACGAGCAGTACTTC. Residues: CASSLIVWQGAYEQYF.

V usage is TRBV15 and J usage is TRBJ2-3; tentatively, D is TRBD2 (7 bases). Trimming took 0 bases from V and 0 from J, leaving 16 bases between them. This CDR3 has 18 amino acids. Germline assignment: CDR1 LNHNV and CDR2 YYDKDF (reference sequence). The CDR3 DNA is TGTGCCACCAGCAGAGAGGTGCGGGGGCGACTTAGCACAGATACGCAGTATTTT. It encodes CATSREVRGRLSTDTQYF.

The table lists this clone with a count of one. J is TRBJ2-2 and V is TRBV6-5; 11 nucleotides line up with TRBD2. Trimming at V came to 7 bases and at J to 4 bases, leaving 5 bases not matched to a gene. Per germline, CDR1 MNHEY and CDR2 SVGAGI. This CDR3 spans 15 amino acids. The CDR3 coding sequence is TGTGCCAGCAATGCCGGGACTAGCGGCACCGGGGAGCTGTTTTTT. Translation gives CASNAGTSGTGELFF.

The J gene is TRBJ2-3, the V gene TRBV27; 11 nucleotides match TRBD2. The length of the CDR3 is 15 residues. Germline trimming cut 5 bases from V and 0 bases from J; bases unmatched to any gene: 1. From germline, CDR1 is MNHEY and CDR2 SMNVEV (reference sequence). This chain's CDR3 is CASSTSGGSTDTQYF. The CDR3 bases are TGTGCCAGCAGTACTAGCGGGGGAAGCACAGATACGCAGTATTTT.

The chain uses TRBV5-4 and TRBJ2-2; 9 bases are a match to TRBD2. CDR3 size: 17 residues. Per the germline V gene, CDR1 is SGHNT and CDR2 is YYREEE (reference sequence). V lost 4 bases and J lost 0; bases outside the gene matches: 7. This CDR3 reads CASSPSGGKANTGELFF. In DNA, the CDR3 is TGTGCCAGCAGCCCCAGCGGGGGGAAGGCGAACACCGGGGAGCTGTTTTTT.

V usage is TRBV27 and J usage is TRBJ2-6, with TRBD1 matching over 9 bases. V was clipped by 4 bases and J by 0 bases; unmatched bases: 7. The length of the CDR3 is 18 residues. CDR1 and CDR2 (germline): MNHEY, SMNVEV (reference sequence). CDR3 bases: TGTGCCAGCAGTTCTAAGACAGGGGGTGGCTCTGGGGCCAACGTCCTGACTTTC. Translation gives CASSSKTGGGSGANVLTF.

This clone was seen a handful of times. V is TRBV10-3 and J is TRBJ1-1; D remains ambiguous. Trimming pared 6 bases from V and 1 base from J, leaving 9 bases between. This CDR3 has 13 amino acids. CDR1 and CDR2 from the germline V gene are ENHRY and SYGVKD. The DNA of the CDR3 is TGTGCCATCAGCCCCCCGGGGAACACTGAAGCTTTCTTT. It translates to CAISPPGNTEAFF.

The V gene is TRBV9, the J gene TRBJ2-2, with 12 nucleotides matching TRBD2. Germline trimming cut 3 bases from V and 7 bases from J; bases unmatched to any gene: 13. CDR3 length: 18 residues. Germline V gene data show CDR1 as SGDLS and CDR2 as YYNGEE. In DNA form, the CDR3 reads TGTGCCAGCAGCGGAACTAGCGGGGGGTTTTCAAGGGACGGGGAGCTGTTTTTT. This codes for CASSGTSGGFSRDGELFF.